This paragraph reports one T cell receptor (beta chain). Its antigen is still unknown. The assay was immunoSEQ multiplex PCR, and TCRdb's table has in-frame clones only and misses some. Altogether about 140,000 clones are present, over 75% being singletons, with the ten largest covering roughly 5.4%. The data were obtained in a study of T cell responses to AZD1222 COVID-19 vaccine. The V end lost 6 bases, the J end lost 0 bases, and 21 bases lay between the germline ends. The length of the CDR3 is 18 residues. Germline CDR1 and CDR2: SGHVS and FQNEAQ. Study conclusions and caveats: Of the AZD1222 recipients, only five or six were seropositive at baseline.

This sample comprised peripheral blood, obtained 28 days after the second dose of the MenACWY control vaccine. The clonotype comes from an adult who received the MenACWY meningococcal vaccine as a control. The V call is TRBV7-8, the J call TRBJ1-5; D perhaps matches TRBD1 (6 bases). DNA of the CDR3: TGTGCCAGCAGTCTAGTGGGGGGCGCCAGATATAGCAATCAGCCCCAGCATTTT. It is translated as CASSLVGGARYSNQPQHF.